This TCR beta chain was found in a study of cytomegalovirus exposure and HLA in healthy donors. It was with 60 Vbeta and 13 Jbeta primers that the PCR ran. Data came from immunoSEQ multiplex PCR; TCRdb stores just in-frame clones and leaves some out. The repertoire table contains approximately 92,000 clones. The source is a woman in her twenties or thirties in good health and CMV-seronegative. Sequenced: PBMCs.

CDR3 sequence: CASSLGNNYGYTF. The CDR3 DNA reads as TGTGCCAGCAGCTTGGGCAACAACTATGGCTACACCTTC. The gene calls are TRBV13 and TRBJ1-2; D remains unclear. Germline lookup yields CDR1 PRHDT and CDR2 FYEKMQ (reference sequence). The CDR3 length is 13 residues. V was pared by 3 bases and J by 2 bases, with 7 bases between.